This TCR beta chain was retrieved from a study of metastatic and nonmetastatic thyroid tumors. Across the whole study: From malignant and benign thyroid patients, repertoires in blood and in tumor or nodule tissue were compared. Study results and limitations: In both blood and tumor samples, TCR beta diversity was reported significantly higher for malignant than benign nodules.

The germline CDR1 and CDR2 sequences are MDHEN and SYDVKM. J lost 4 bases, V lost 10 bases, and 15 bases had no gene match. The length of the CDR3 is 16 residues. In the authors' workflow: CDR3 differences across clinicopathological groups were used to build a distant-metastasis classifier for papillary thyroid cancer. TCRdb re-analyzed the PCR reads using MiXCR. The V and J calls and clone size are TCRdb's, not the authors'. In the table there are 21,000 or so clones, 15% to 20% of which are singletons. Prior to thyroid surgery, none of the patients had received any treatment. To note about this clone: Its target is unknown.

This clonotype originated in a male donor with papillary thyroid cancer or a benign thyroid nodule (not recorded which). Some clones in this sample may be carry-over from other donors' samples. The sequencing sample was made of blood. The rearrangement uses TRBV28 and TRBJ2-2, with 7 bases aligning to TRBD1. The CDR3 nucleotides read TGTGCCATCACCCCTACCGGGACAGTGTCCACCGGGGAGCTGTTTTTT. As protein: CAITPTGTVSTGELFF. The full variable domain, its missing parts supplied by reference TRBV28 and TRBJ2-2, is DVKVTQSSRYLVKRTGEKVFLECVQDMDHENMFWYRQDPGLGLRLIYFSYDVKMKEKGDIPEGYSVSREKKERFSLILESASTNQTSMYLCAITPTGTVSTGELFFGEGSRLTVL.